This note documents a single T cell receptor beta chain sequence. Its antigen is still unknown. This CDR3 region has 14 residues. The V gene's germline CDR1 is GTSNPN and CDR2 SVGIG (reference sequence). V was clipped by 3 bases and J by 6 bases, with 14 bases between them. The data stem from a study of CD8+ T cells in alopecia areata. Whole-study findings and limits: Patients displayed less clarity in TCR sharing than mice, a finding possibly related to HLA. Scalp specimens additionally yield sequences from normal skin's resident alphabeta T cells. Elevated clonality characterized lesional scalp relative to normal scalp, particularly in alopecia totalis/universalis.

Extracted RNA was reverse transcribed into cDNA, the sequencing template. The repertoire was sequenced with immunoSEQ multiplex PCR; TCRdb's copy has only in-frame clones and lacks some. The table lists approximately 130,000 clones, about 46% of them singletons, with 10% in the top ten. Collected material from alopecia areata patients comprised lesional scalp punch biopsies and peripheral blood. The V call is TRBV30, the J call TRBJ2-2; D gene uncertain. This sequence originates from a human donor with alopecia areata. The sequenced sample was NKG2D-low CD8+ T cells sorted from blood. DNA for the CDR3: TGTGCCTGGAGGCAGATATTAGAGGCCGGGGAGCTGTTTTTT. It translates to CAWRQILEAGELFF.